This T cell receptor (beta chain) derives from a study of blood T cell repertoires in COVID-19. V was clipped by 7 bases and J by 4 bases, with 8 bases between them. The CDR3 has 12 residues. Germline CDR1 and CDR2: MDHEN and SYDVKM. Produced via immunoSEQ multiplex PCR; TCRdb's table is partial and in-frame only. The profile shows 100,000 to 150,000 clones, roughly four fifths of them singletons. V is TRBV28 and J is TRBJ1-5; no clear D. Sequencing was performed on peripheral blood. This TCR derives from a man aged 30-40 years with COVID-19, enrolled during active disease. CDR3 amino acids: CASTGSNQPQHF. In nucleotides, the CDR3 is TGTGCCAGCACCGGGTCTAATCAGCCCCAGCATTTT. Together with reference TRBV28 and TRBJ1-5, the CDR3 gives the full variable domain: DVKVTQSSRYLVKRTGEKVFLECVQDMDHENMFWYRQDPGLGLRLIYFSYDVKMKEKGDIPEGYSVSREKKERFSLILESASTNQTSMYLCASTGSNQPQHFGDGTRLSIL.